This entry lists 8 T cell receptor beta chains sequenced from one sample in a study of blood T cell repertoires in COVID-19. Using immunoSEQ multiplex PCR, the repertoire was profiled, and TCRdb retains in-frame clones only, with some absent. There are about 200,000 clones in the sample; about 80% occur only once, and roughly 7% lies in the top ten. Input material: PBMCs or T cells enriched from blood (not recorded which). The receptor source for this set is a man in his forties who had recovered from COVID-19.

The CDR3 DNA reads TGTGCCACCAGCAGAGACCGGGACAGAAGCACAGATACGCAGTATTTT. Translating gives CATSRDRDRSTDTQYF. The rearrangement joins TRBV15 to TRBJ2-3, with 7 positions matching TRBD1. The CDR3 runs 16 residues. Germline V gene sequence: CDR1 LNHNV, CDR2 YYDKDF (reference sequence). Trimming removed 0 bases from V and 0 bases from J; junction bases left unmatched: 3.

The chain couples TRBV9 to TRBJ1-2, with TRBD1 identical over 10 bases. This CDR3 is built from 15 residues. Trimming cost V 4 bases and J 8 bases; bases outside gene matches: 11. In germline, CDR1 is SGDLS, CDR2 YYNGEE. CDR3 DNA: TGTGCCAGCAGCCCCTCGGCCGGGACAGGGGAAGGCTACACCTTC. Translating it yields CASSPSAGTGEGYTF.

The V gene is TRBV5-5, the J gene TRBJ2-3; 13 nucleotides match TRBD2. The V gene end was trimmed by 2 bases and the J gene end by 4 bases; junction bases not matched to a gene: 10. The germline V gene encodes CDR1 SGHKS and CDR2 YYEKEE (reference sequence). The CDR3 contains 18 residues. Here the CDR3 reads CASSLQTSGGSPADTQYF. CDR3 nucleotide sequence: TGTGCCAGCAGCTTACAGACTAGCGGGGGGTCCCCAGCAGATACGCAGTATTTT.

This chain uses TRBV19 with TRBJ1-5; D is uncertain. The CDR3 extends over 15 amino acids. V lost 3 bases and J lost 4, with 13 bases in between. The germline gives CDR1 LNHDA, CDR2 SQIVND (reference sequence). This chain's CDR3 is CASSIRRALNQPQHF. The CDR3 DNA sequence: TGTGCCAGTAGTATTCGGAGGGCCCTAAATCAGCCCCAGCATTTT. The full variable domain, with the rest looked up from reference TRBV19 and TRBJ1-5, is DGGITQSPKYLFRKEGQNVTLSCEQNLNHDAMYWYRQDPGQGLRLIYYSQIVNDFQKGDIAEGYSVSREKKESFPLTVTSAQKNPTAFYLCASSIRRALNQPQHFGDGTRLSIL.

CDR3: CASSILQESEAFF. The CDR3 DNA is TGTGCCAGTAGTATCCTACAGGAAAGCGAAGCTTTCTTT. V gene TRBV19 combines with J gene TRBJ1-1, with D maybe TRBD1 (5 bases). This CDR3 is built from 13 residues. V was cut by 3 bases and J by 8 bases, with 13 bases left in between. Germline V gene sequence: CDR1 LNHDA, CDR2 SQIVND (reference sequence).

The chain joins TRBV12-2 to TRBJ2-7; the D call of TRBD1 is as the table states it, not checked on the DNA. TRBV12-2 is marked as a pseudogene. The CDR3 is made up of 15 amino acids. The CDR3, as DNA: TGTGCAAGTCGCTTAGTCCGGGACAGGCTCTACGAGCAGTACTTC. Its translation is CASRLVRDRLYEQYF.

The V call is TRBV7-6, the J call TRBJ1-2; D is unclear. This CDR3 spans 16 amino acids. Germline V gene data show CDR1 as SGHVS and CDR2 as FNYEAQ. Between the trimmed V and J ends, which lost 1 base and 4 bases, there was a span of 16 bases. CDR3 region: CASSLEADPAAYGYTF. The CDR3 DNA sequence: TGTGCCAGCAGCTTAGAAGCCGACCCGGCGGCCTATGGCTACACCTTC.

The CDR3 DNA follows: TGTGCCAGCAGCGGCCCGGGGGTAGCTATGAACACTGAAGCTTTCTTT. Encoded protein: CASSGPGVAMNTEAFF. The V and J genes are TRBV2 and TRBJ1-1; D is possibly TRBD1 (5 bases). V dropped 6 bases and J dropped 0 bases, with 17 bases sitting between them. Germline CDR1 SNHLY, CDR2 FYNNEI. CDR3 length: 16 residues.